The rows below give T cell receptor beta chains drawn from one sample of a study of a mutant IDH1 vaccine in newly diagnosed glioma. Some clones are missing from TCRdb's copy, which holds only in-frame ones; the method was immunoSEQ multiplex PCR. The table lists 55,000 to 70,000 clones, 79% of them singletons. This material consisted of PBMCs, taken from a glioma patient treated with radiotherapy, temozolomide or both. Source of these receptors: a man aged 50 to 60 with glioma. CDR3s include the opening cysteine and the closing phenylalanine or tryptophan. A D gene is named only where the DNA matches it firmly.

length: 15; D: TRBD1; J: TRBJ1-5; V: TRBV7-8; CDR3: CASSSATGGNQPQHF
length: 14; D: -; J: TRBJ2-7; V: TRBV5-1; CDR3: CASSLVGYSYEQYF
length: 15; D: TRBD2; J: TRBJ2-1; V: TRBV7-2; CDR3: CASRPGTSGGNEQFF
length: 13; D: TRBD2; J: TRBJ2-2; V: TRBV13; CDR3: CASERGGTGELFF
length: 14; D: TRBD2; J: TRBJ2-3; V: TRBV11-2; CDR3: CASSYSGPRDTQYF
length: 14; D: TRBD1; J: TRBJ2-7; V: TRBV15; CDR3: CATSTPDRANEQYF
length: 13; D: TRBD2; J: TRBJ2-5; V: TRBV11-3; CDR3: CASSRRGGETQYF
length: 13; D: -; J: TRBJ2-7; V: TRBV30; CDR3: CAWSNRGEGEQYF
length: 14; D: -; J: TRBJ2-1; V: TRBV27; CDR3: CASKRVGDGYEQFF
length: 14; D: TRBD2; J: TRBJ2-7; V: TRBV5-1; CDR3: CASSQSGSSYEQYF
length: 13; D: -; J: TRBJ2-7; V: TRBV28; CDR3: CASSLQGFYEQYF
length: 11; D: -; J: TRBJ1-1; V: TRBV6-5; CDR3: CASSLGTEAFF
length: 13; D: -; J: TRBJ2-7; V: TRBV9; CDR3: CASSVGVGYEQYF
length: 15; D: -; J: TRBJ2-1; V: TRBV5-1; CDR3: CASSLDGERYNEQFF
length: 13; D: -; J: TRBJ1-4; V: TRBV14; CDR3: CASSQMAYEKLFF
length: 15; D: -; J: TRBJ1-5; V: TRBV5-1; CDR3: CASSRGEEGNQPQHF
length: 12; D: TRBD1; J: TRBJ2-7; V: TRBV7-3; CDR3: CASSLPGGEQYF
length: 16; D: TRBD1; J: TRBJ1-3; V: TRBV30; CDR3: CAWSRTGSTAGNTIYF
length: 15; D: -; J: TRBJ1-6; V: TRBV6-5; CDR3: CASKTGQSYNSPLHF
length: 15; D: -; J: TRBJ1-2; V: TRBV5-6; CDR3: CASSAGPGFNYGYTF
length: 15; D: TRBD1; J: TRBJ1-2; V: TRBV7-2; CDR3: CASSLFRDRNYGYTF
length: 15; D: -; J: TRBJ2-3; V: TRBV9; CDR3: CASSAGRHKGETQYF
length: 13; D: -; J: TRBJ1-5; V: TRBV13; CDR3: CASSKQGQGPQHF
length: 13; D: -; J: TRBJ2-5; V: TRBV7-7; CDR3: CASSPDFGETQYF
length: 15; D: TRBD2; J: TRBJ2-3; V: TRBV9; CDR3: CASTGGGRATDTQYF
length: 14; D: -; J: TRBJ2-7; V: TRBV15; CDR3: CATSRDRYSDEQYF
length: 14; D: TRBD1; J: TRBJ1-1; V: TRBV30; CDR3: CAWGLTGEDTEAFF
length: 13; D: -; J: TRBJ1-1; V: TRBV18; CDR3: CASSPRGLPEAFF
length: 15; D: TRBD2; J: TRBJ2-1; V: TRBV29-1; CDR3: CSVEGGGRSYNEQFF
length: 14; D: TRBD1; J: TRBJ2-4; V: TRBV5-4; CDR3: CASSPTGAVNIQYF
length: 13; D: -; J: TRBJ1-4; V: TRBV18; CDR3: CASSEYYGEKLFF
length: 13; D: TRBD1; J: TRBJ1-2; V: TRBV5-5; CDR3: CASSFDRGHGYTF
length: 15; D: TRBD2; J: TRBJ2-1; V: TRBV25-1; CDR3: CASSDPSGGDNEQFF
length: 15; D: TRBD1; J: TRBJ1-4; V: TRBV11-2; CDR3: CASAWTTGASEKLFF
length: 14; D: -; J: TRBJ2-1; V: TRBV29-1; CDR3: CSVEWGRGGDEQFF
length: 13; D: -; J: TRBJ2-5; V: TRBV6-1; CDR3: CASSEAMDGTQYF
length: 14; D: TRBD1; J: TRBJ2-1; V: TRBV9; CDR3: CASSVRGLYNEQFF
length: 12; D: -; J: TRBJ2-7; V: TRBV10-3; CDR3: CAISVTDYEQYF
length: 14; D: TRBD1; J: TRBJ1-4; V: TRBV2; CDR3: CASGPGQGIEKLFF
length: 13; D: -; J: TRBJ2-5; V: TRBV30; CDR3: CAWSPRERGTQYF
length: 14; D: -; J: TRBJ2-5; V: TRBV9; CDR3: CASSVGGSQETQYF
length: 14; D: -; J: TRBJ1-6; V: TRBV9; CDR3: CASSVGHYNSPLHF
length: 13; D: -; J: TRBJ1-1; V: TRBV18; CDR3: CASSSTVNTEAFF
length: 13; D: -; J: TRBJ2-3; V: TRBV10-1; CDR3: CASSLKKEDTQYF
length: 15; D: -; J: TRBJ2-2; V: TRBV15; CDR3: CATSRVTGNTGELFF
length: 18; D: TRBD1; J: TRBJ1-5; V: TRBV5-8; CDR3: CASSLGGGQGYSNQPQHF
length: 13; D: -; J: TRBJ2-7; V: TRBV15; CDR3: CATRGGPSYEQYF